This TCR beta chain came from a study of blood T cells in healthy people across ages. Alongside a J-beta primer mix, a sample-barcoded 5' primer served in a second PCR lasting roughly 6 to 11 cycles. One entry per CDR3 protein results from TCRdb running MiXCR on the 5' RACE reads. The table lists fewer than 1,200,000 distinct CDR3 sequences, less than 25% of them singletons, with approximately 0.7% in the top ten. Ranging in age from about 6 to 100, the donors were healthy Caucasian individuals from Russia. Germline CDR1 SGHTA, CDR2 FQGNSA. The ends were cut back, 1 base at V and 2 bases at J, with 13 bases in the middle. The CDR3 runs to 16 residues. The same sample was also used in a study of T cells of mothers and their children.

This sequence was found in a girl aged 2-15 years in good health. The V and J genes are TRBV7-2 and TRBJ2-3; maybe TRBD1 (5 bases). Sequencing was carried out using blood. The CDR3 region is CASSLESRGPTDTQYF. Here the CDR3 DNA reads TGTGCCAGCAGCTTAGAGTCTAGGGGCCCCACAGATACGCAGTATTTT.